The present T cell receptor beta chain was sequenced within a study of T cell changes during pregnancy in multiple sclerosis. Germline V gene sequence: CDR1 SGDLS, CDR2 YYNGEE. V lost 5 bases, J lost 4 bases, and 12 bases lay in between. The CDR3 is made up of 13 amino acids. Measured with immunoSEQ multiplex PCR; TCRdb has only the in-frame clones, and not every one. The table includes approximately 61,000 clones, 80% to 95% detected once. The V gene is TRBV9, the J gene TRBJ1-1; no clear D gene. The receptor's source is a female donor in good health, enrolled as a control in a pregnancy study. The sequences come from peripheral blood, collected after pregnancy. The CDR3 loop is CASSTTPSTEAFF. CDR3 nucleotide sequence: TGTGCCAGCAGTACTACCCCTAGCACTGAAGCTTTCTTT.